This passage covers 29 T cell receptor beta chains from one sample sequenced in a study of T-cell memory formation after mild COVID-19. TCRdb reanalysed the 5' RACE reads using MiXCR and keeps one entry per CDR3 protein. Of around 320,000 distinct CDR3 sequences in the sample, roughly an eighth were seen once. Input material: PBMCs or a T cell subset sorted from them (not recorded which). Receptors originate from a man between 18 and 29 years old who had mild COVID-19 (a few samples of this study predate the infection). Cell type and time point are not known.

This chain links TRBV6-6 with TRBJ2-7, with 8 positions matching TRBD1. The CDR3 spans 13 residues. Germline V lookup: CDR1 MNHNY, CDR2 SVGAGI (reference sequence). J was trimmed by 6 bases and V by 5 bases; bases with no gene match: 6. The CDR3 here is CASSNRGQGEQYF. For the CDR3, the DNA is TGTGCCAGCAGTAACCGAGGACAGGGCGAGCAGTACTTC.

This clonotype has only a few counts. The chain employs TRBV4-1 and TRBJ2-5, with TRBD2 matching over 7 bases. The trim removed 2 bases at V and 2 bases at J, leaving 14 bases unmatched. Germline V gene data show CDR1 as MGHRA and CDR2 as YSYEKL. This CDR3 region has 18 residues. The CDR3 region has the DNA TGCGCCAGCAGCCAACTAAACTTGGGACTACCCAAACAAGAGACCCAGTACTTC. This gives the protein CASSQLNLGLPKQETQYF.

This chain joins TRBV5-5 and TRBJ1-2, with D unclear. Germline V gene data show CDR1 as SGHKS and CDR2 as YYEKEE (reference sequence). Trimming removed 2 bases from V and 7 bases from J, with 15 bases in between. The CDR3 is made up of 14 amino acids. CDR3 DNA: TGTGCCAGCAGCTTTGGACGGCTCCTATTTGGCTACACCTTC. This codes for CASSFGRLLFGYTF.

This clonotype was observed a handful of times. The rearrangement joins TRBV6-5 to TRBJ1-5; maybe TRBD1 (5 bases). The CDR3 spans 13 residues. Germline V gene sequence: CDR1 MNHEY, CDR2 SVGAGI. Trimming cost V 5 bases and J 6 bases, with 11 bases left between them. For the CDR3, the DNA is TGTGCCAGCAGTCCGGGGCCCGGTCAGCCCCAGCATTTT. Translation gives CASSPGPGQPQHF.

V is TRBV4-1 and J is TRBJ2-3; D remains unclear. V was pared by 4 bases and J by 3 bases, with 14 bases between. The germline V gene has CDR1 MGHRA and CDR2 YSYEKL. There are 15 residues in the CDR3. The CDR3 DNA follows: TGCGCCAGCAGCCCCCAAACATCTCGGACAGATACGCAGTATTTT. Translated: CASSPQTSRTDTQYF.

This chain links TRBV9 with TRBJ1-6; TRBD1 is a possible D gene (6 bases). V lost 2 bases to trimming and J lost 7 bases, with 16 bases between them. Germline CDR1 and CDR2: SGDLS and YYNGEE. The CDR3 length is 16 residues. CDR3 in DNA: TGTGCCAGCAGCGTGGGGACCGGGGACAAAAATTCACCCCTCCACTTT. It encodes CASSVGTGDKNSPLHF.

CDR3: CATSDPGGDGYTF. The CDR3 DNA reads TGTGCCACCAGTGATCCGGGGGGCGATGGCTACACCTTC. The rearrangement uses TRBV24-1 and TRBJ1-2, with D perhaps TRBD1 (6 bases). The CDR3 consists of 13 residues. Per the germline V gene, CDR1 is KGHDR and CDR2 is SFDVKD. Trimming cost V 3 bases and J 6 bases, with 10 bases left between them.

The chain combines TRBV3-1 with TRBJ2-2; D call uncertain. V was trimmed by 2 bases and J by 7 bases, leaving 14 bases between them. The CDR3 length is 15 residues. Germline values: CDR1 LGHDT, CDR2 YNNKEL (reference sequence). The CDR3 is CASSQWGNDGGELFF. CDR3 nucleotides: TGTGCCAGCAGCCAATGGGGTAATGATGGCGGGGAGCTGTTTTTT.

This chain links TRBV15 with TRBJ2-4; no firm D call. CDR1 is LNHNV and CDR2 is YYDKDF in the germline V gene (reference sequence). V shed 0 bases and J shed 7 bases, with 4 bases lying between them. The length of the CDR3 is 12 residues. CDR3: CATSRDGNIQYF. Written as DNA, the CDR3 is TGTGCCACCAGCAGAGATGGGAACATTCAGTACTTC.

This clonotype was observed a handful of times. The chain recombines TRBV6-1 with TRBJ1-5, with D possibly being TRBD1 (6 bases). V was clipped by 4 bases and J by 8 bases, with 12 bases between them. Looked up from germline, CDR1 is MNHNS and CDR2 is SASEGT. The CDR3 is 13 amino acids. The CDR3 reads CASSGGGEKPQHF. CDR3 bases: TGTGCCAGCAGTGGGGGGGGCGAGAAGCCCCAGCATTTT.

The chain employs TRBV12-3 or TRBV12-4 and TRBJ2-4; D remains unclear. Trimming removed 2 bases at V and 15 bases at J, with 11 bases between. The CDR3 totals 11 residues. The CDR3 is CASSLIGLVYF. CDR3 in DNA: TGTGCCAGCAGTTTAATAGGGTTGGTGTACTTC.

The chain joins TRBV19 to TRBJ1-5, with D unresolved. This CDR3 is 14 amino acids long. V lost 6 bases to trimming and J lost 0 bases, with 9 bases between them. Germline V gene data show CDR1 as LNHDA and CDR2 as SQIVND (reference sequence). The CDR3 DNA sequence: TGTGCCAGTAGGGAGGTGAATAGCAATCAGCCCCAGCATTTT. It is translated as CASREVNSNQPQHF.

This clonotype came up a few times. V is TRBV29-1 and J is TRBJ1-1; 8 bases align to TRBD1. V was clipped by 4 bases and J by 10 bases; unmatched bases: 8. Germline V lookup: CDR1 SQVTM, CDR2 ANQGSEA. The CDR3 has 12 residues. CDR3 nucleotides: TGCAGCGTTGTGTTGGCAGGGGGCTTAGCTTTCTTT. It specifies CSVVLAGGLAFF.

The J gene is TRBJ2-7, the V gene TRBV12-3 or TRBV12-4; 8 bases align to TRBD1. The CDR3 is 15 amino acids. V trimming: 5 bases; J trimming: 1 base; junction bases outside the gene matches: 7. The CDR3 reads CASSTTYRGSYEQYF. The CDR3 DNA follows: TGTGCCAGCAGTACAACGTACAGGGGGTCCTACGAGCAGTACTTC.

The sample holds a few counts of this clonotype. V is TRBV30 and J is TRBJ2-1, with TRBD2 matching over 8 bases. Germline CDR1 GTSNPN, CDR2 SVGIG (reference sequence). The CDR3 runs to 12 residues. The V and J ends lost 2 bases and 10 bases, in that order; junction bases with no gene match: 4. The CDR3 sequence is CAWSKLAGEQFF. Written as DNA, the CDR3 is TGTGCCTGGAGTAAATTAGCGGGGGAGCAGTTCTTC. The full variable domain, rest sourced from reference TRBV30 and TRBJ2-1, is SQTIHQWPATLVQPVGSPLSLECTVEGTSNPNLYWYRQAAGRGLQLLFYSVGIGQISSEVPQNLSASRPQDRQFILSSKKLLLSDSGFYLCAWSKLAGEQFFGPGTRLTVL.

J is TRBJ2-3 and V is TRBV9; the match to TRBD2 covers 11 bases. Per germline, CDR1 SGDLS and CDR2 YYNGEE. The length of the CDR3 is 17 residues. The trim removed 4 bases at V and 3 bases at J, leaving 10 bases unmatched. As DNA, the CDR3 is TGTGCCAGCAGCTTTCAATCGACTAGCGGGGTAACAGATACGCAGTATTTT. It yields the protein CASSFQSTSGVTDTQYF.

This clonotype was counted between two and nine times. This chain uses TRBV6-1 with TRBJ1-6; D is undetermined. V was trimmed by 1 base and J by 6 bases, leaving 10 bases between them. The CDR3 consists of 15 residues. The V gene's germline CDR1 is MNHNS and CDR2 SASEGT. For the CDR3, the DNA is TGTGCCAGCAGTGAAGGAAACCCTGGTAATTCACCCCTCCACTTT. This translates into CASSEGNPGNSPLHF.

The gene calls are TRBV4-2 and TRBJ2-3, with TRBD2 as a possible D gene (6 bases). This CDR3 comprises 15 residues. Germline CDR1 is LGHNA and CDR2 is YNFKEQ. V lost 0 bases and J lost 4, with 11 bases in between. The CDR3 is CASSQDRLEADTQYF. Here the CDR3 DNA reads TGTGCCAGCAGCCAAGATCGACTAGAGGCAGATACGCAGTATTTT.

Only a few counts were recorded for this clonotype. This sequence joins TRBV12-3 or TRBV12-4 and TRBJ2-7, with 10 bases aligning to TRBD1. J was trimmed by 7 bases and V by 5 bases; bases with no gene match: 11. The CDR3 spans 15 residues. CDR3: CASSARQGAGSEQYF. The CDR3 DNA follows: TGTGCCAGCAGTGCCAGACAGGGGGCGGGTAGTGAGCAGTACTTC.

This clonotype was detected a few times. V and J are TRBV6-2 or TRBV6-3 and TRBJ2-7, with 11 bases identical to TRBD2. The CDR3 has 15 amino acids. Trimming removed 5 bases from V and 3 bases from J; junction bases left unmatched: 6. Per germline, CDR1 MNHEY and CDR2 SVGEGT. The CDR3 sequence is CASSRGTSGRYEQYV. DNA for the CDR3: TGTGCCAGCAGTCGAGGGACTAGCGGTCGCTACGAGCAGTACGTC.

In its sample, this clonotype was seen many times. The chain carries TRBV7-2 and TRBJ1-5; no clear D. Deletions cut 1 base from V and 7 bases from J, with 8 bases between. Germline-derived CDR1 and CDR2 are SGHTA and FQGNSA. The CDR3 consists of 13 residues. The CDR3 sequence: CASSLGSGQPQHF. The CDR3 coding sequence is TGTGCCAGCAGCTTAGGGTCGGGACAGCCCCAGCATTTT.

The chain carries TRBV6-2 or TRBV6-3 and TRBJ2-7; D is possibly TRBD1 (6 bases). Between the trimmed V and J ends, which lost 0 bases and 6 bases, there was a span of 18 bases. Germline CDR1 is MNHEY and CDR2 is SVGEGT. This CDR3 is 16 amino acids long. CDR3 in DNA: TGTGCCAGCAGTTACTCCCCGTTCTGGGGGCGCGGCGAGCAGTACTTC. It codes for CASSYSPFWGRGEQYF.

The chain has TRBV6-5 and TRBJ2-4; D is possibly TRBD1 or TRBD2 (5 bases each). V lost 2 bases and J lost 1, with 12 bases in between. The CDR3 totals 16 residues. Germline V gene lookup returns CDR1 MNHEY and CDR2 SVGAGI. CDR3 DNA: TGTGCCAGCAGTTACGGGACGGCGGTTGCCAAAAACATTCAGTACTTC. Translation: CASSYGTAVAKNIQYF.

This clonotype has more than one count but fewer than ten. The V call is TRBV7-3, the J call TRBJ2-4; 10 nucleotides agree with TRBD1. CDR3 length equals 15 residues. Trimming removed 5 bases from V and 6 bases from J; junction bases left unmatched: 7. CDR1 is SGHTA, CDR2 FQGTGA, per germline. CDR3 coding DNA: TGTGCCAGCAGCCCGACAGGGGGCAACAGAAACATTCAGTACTTC. This codes for CASSPTGGNRNIQYF.

Ten or more counts support this clonotype. This sequence joins TRBV5-1 and TRBJ1-5; D unresolved. The V end was cut by 0 bases, the J end by 5 bases, with 6 bases between. The CDR3 has 13 amino acids. CDR1 and CDR2 from the germline V gene are SGHRS and YFSETQ. In DNA, the CDR3 is TGCGCCAGCAGCTTGGACACCGATCAGCCCCAGCATTTT. It yields the protein CASSLDTDQPQHF. The whole variable domain, remainder taken from reference TRBV5-1 and TRBJ1-5, is KAGVTQTPRYLIKTRGQQVTLSCSPISGHRSVSWYQQTPGQGLQFLFEYFSETQRNKGNFPGRFSGRQFSNSRSEMNVSTLELGDSALYLCASSLDTDQPQHFGDGTRLSIL.

This clonotype was counted only a few times. This sequence joins TRBV7-8 and TRBJ1-1; 10 bases are shared with TRBD1. The CDR3 length is 16 residues. Germline V CDR1 and CDR2: SGHVS, FQNEAQ. V was pared by 2 bases and J by 6 bases, with 9 bases of the junction left unmatched. This chain's CDR3 is CASSLRDRGFSAEAFF. CDR3 sequence (DNA): TGTGCCAGCAGCTTAAGGGACAGGGGTTTCTCCGCTGAAGCTTTCTTT. Using reference TRBV7-8 and TRBJ1-1 for the parts outside the CDR3, the full variable domain is GAGVSQSPRYKVAKRGQDVALRCDPISGHVSLFWYQQALGQGPEFLTYFQNEAQLDKSGLPSDRFFAERPEGSVSTLKIQRTQQEDSAVYLCASSLRDRGFSAEAFFGQGTRLTVV.

This clonotype was counted only a few times. This sequence joins TRBV6-2 or TRBV6-3 and TRBJ2-7; D remains ambiguous. Germline CDR1 and CDR2: MNHEY and SVGEGT. Trimming stripped 3 bases from V and 6 bases from J, with 15 bases between. The CDR3 is made up of 14 amino acids. DNA for the CDR3: TGTGCCAGCAGTTATACCCTCGGTCTGGGCGAGCAGTACGTC. This codes for CASSYTLGLGEQYV.

This chain links TRBV15 with TRBJ2-1; D may match TRBD1 or TRBD2 (5 bases each). This CDR3 region has 16 residues. Germline V gives CDR1 LNHNV, CDR2 YYDKDF (reference sequence). V was clipped by 0 bases and J by 8 bases, with 17 bases between them. CDR3 sequence: CATSRDLGTPGYEQFF. As DNA, the CDR3 is TGTGCCACCAGCAGAGATCTTGGGACCCCCGGGTATGAGCAGTTCTTC. Drawing the rest from reference TRBV15 and TRBJ2-1, the complete variable domain is DAMVIQNPRYQVTQFGKPVTLSCSQTLNHNVMYWYQQKSSQAPKLLFHYYDKDFNNEADTPDNFQSRRPNTSFCFLDIRSPGLGDTAMYLCATSRDLGTPGYEQFFGPGTRLTVL.

This clonotype was seen more than once but under ten times. J is TRBJ2-5 and V is TRBV7-2; D might be TRBD2 (5 bases). Germline lookup yields CDR1 SGHTA and CDR2 FQGNSA. V was trimmed by 5 bases and J by 5 bases, leaving 15 bases between them. The CDR3 runs 14 residues. CDR3 region: CASSGISGWETQYF. The CDR3 DNA is TGTGCCAGCAGCGGAATCTCGGGGTGGGAGACCCAGTACTTC.